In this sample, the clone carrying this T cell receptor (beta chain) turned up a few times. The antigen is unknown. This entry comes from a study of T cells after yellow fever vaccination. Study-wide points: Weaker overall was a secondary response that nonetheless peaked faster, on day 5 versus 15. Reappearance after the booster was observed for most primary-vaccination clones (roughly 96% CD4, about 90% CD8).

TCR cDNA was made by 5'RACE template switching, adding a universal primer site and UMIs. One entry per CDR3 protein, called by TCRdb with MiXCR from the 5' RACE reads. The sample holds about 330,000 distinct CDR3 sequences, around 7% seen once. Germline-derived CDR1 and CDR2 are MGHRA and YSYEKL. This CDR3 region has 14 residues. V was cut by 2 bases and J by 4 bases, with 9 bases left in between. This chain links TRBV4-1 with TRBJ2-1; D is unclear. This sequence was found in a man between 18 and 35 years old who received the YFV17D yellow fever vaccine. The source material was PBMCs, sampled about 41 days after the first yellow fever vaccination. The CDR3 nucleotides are TGCGCCAGCAGCCAACGAGGACCGTACAATGAGCAGTTCTTC. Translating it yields CASSQRGPYNEQFF.